The sequence of this T cell receptor beta chain was determined in a study of Ad26.COV2.S vaccination and SARS-CoV-2 variants. Across the whole study: The study gave Ad26.COV2.S intramuscularly, once or twice 56 days apart. Study-level findings and limits: People who got the vaccine or the placebo had similar non-spike TCR breadth. Total T cell responses may have been underestimated by the TCR breadth and depth analyses.

As to treatment: roughly 20 received Ad26.COV2.S at low or high dose, single or two shots; roughly five received placebo; per-sample allocation not given. Repertoires come from day 63 after the first vaccine or placebo injection. A Boston donor was an adult aged 18-55 years. The repertoire was sequenced with immunoSEQ multiplex PCR; TCRdb's copy has only in-frame clones and lacks some. This table holds 400,000 or so clones, roughly nine tenths found once. About this clone: The antigen is undetermined.

The sequencing here drew on peripheral blood, taken in a trial of Ad26.COV2.S vaccine versus placebo. This TCR was sampled from a person aged 18-65 years who received the Ad26.COV2.S COVID-19 vaccine or a placebo.

The CDR3 spells CASSQDSPQYF. CDR3 DNA sequence: TGTGCCAGCAGCCAAGACTCGCCGCAGTATTTT. This chain uses TRBV3-1 (or the pseudogene TRBV3-2) with TRBJ2-3; D gene ambiguous. CDR1 and CDR2 from the germline V gene are LGHDT and YNNKEL (reference sequence). The CDR3 sequence is 11 residues long. V lost 0 bases and J lost 10, with 5 bases in between.